This passage covers 9 T cell receptor beta chains from one sample sequenced in a study of OX40 agonist ivuxolimab in advanced cancers. Sequencing was performed with immunoSEQ multiplex PCR; in TCRdb, only in-frame clones are kept and a portion is missing. The sample lists 15,000 to 20,000 clones; around 90% were seen once. Material: CD4+ or CD8+ T cells sorted from blood, obtained in a trial of the OX40 agonist ivuxolimab. The receptors derive from an adult with an advanced solid tumor such as melanoma, head and neck, liver or kidney cancer.

This chain's CDR3 is CASSPASFYNEQFF. In nucleotides, the CDR3 is TGTGCCAGCAGCCCGGCGTCTTTCTACAATGAGCAGTTCTTC. The chain links TRBV9 to TRBJ2-1; D not resolved. The CDR3 sequence is 14 residues long. Trimming shortened V by 4 bases and J by 3 bases, and 11 bases separated the two germline ends. Germline CDR1 SGDLS, CDR2 YYNGEE.

The chain recombines TRBV2 with TRBJ2-1; TRBD1 or TRBD2 may be the D gene (5 bases each). The V gene lost 7 bases and the J gene lost 9 bases, with 13 bases spanning the gap. CDR1 and CDR2 (germline): SNHLY, FYNNEI. This CDR3 contains 12 residues. CDR3 nucleotide sequence: TGTGCCAGCAATGGACTGAGGGGTGAGCAGTTCTTC. Protein: CASNGLRGEQFF.

The J gene is TRBJ2-1, the V gene TRBV19, with D possibly matching TRBD2 (6 bases). V lost 9 bases to trimming and J lost 0 bases, with 12 bases between them. The CDR3 is 14 residues long. Germline V gene sequence: CDR1 LNHDA, CDR2 SQIVND (reference sequence). CDR3 in DNA: TGTGCCAGCCGGGAGCTGAGCTCCTACAATGAGCAGTTCTTC. This codes for CASRELSSYNEQFF. The variable domain in full, completed from reference TRBV19 and TRBJ2-1, reads DGGITQSPKYLFRKEGQNVTLSCEQNLNHDAMYWYRQDPGQGLRLIYYSQIVNDFQKGDIAEGYSVSREKKESFPLTVTSAQKNPTAFYLCASRELSSYNEQFFGPGTRLTVL.

The V call is TRBV7-9, the J call TRBJ1-1; D is unclear. This CDR3 contains 17 residues. Germline loops: CDR1 SEHNR, CDR2 FQNEAQ (reference sequence). The V and J ends lost 5 bases and 4 bases respectively, with 23 bases between them. The CDR3 sequence is CASSPHILAGFITEAFF. In DNA, the CDR3 is TGTGCCAGCAGCCCACACATCCTGGCGGGATTTATCACTGAAGCTTTCTTT.

The chain couples TRBV4-1 to TRBJ1-4; D might be TRBD1 (6 bases). The V end was cut by 4 bases, the J end by 2 bases, with 11 bases between. The germline gives CDR1 MGHRA, CDR2 YSYEKL. CDR3 length: 15 amino acids. The CDR3: CASSLTGLTNEKLFF. CDR3 nucleotides: TGCGCCAGCAGCCTGACAGGTTTGACTAATGAAAAACTGTTTTTT.

The V and J genes are TRBV5-1 and TRBJ1-2, with 7 positions matching TRBD1. The V gene end was trimmed by 2 bases and the J gene end by 4 bases; junction bases not matched to a gene: 5. CDR1 and CDR2 (germline): SGHRS, YFSETQ. This CDR3 is built from 14 residues. The CDR3 DNA sequence: TGCGCCAGCAGCTTACCCGGACAGGTCTATGGCTACACCTTC. Translation gives CASSLPGQVYGYTF.

The chain joins TRBV28 to TRBJ2-4; D uncertain. V lost 3 bases to trimming and J lost 2 bases, with 5 bases between them. CDR3 length: 13 amino acids. The germline V gene has CDR1 MDHEN and CDR2 SYDVKM. The DNA of the CDR3 is TGTGCCAGCAGTTTTAGAACCAAAAACATTCAGTACTTC. This translates into CASSFRTKNIQYF.

V gene TRBV28 combines with J gene TRBJ1-5; the D gene is possibly TRBD1 (5 bases). Germline V gene data show CDR1 as MDHEN and CDR2 as SYDVKM. The ends were cut back, 6 bases at V and 8 bases at J, with 11 bases in the middle. The CDR3 is 12 residues long. The CDR3 region is CASSPGGKPQHF. DNA of the CDR3: TGTGCCAGCAGCCCCGGGGGTAAGCCCCAGCATTTT. Using reference TRBV28 and TRBJ1-5 for the parts outside the CDR3, the full variable domain is DVKVTQSSRYLVKRTGEKVFLECVQDMDHENMFWYRQDPGLGLRLIYFSYDVKMKEKGDIPEGYSVSREKKERFSLILESASTNQTSMYLCASSPGGKPQHFGDGTRLSIL.

The gene calls are TRBV5-1 and TRBJ2-2, with 10 bases aligning to TRBD2. V gave up 4 bases and J gave up 0 bases; unmatched junction bases: 9. This CDR3 spans 18 amino acids. In germline, CDR1 is SGHRS, CDR2 YFSETQ. The CDR3 spells CASSPSTSGDPNTGELFF. CDR3 in DNA: TGCGCCAGCAGCCCCAGTACTAGCGGGGATCCGAACACCGGGGAGCTGTTTTTT.